The 3 T cell receptor beta chains reported below all come from one sample, sequenced in a study of blood T cell repertoires in COVID-19. TCRdb keeps only in-frame clones here, not all; method: immunoSEQ multiplex PCR. The data contain about 310,000 clones, under 90% of them singletons. Specimen: peripheral blood. Receptors were obtained from a woman aged 25 to 39 with COVID-19, enrolled during active disease.

With regard to this clone: The same CDR3 also results from other DNA sequences found in this sample. This chain connects TRBV15 to TRBJ2-1, with D tentatively TRBD1 (5 bases). This CDR3 comprises 15 residues. V was cut by 0 bases and J by 2 bases, with 8 bases left in between. The germline gives CDR1 LNHNV, CDR2 YYDKDF (reference sequence). This CDR3 is CATSRDTGTYNEQFF. For the CDR3, the DNA is TGTGCCACCAGCAGAGATACAGGTACCTACAATGAGCAGTTCTTC.

The V gene is TRBV4-1, the J gene TRBJ2-3; 11 bases match TRBD2. The CDR3 extends over 20 amino acids. The ends lost 3 bases at V and 4 bases at J; junction bases unmatched: 18. Germline CDR1 MGHRA, CDR2 YSYEKL. The CDR3 nucleotides are TGCGCCAGCAGCCAGGAACAGGGGAGGGAGGGACTAGCGGTGCCAGATACGCAGTATTTT. Translated: CASSQEQGREGLAVPDTQYF.

The rearrangement links TRBV9 to TRBJ1-4; 9 nucleotides align to TRBD1. Germline V gives CDR1 SGDLS, CDR2 YYNGEE. This CDR3 is 15 amino acids long. V dropped 3 bases and J dropped 3; count of bases not matched to a gene: 3. CDR3 sequence: CASSERTGANEKLFF. The CDR3 DNA follows: TGTGCCAGCAGCGAAAGGACAGGGGCTAATGAAAAACTGTTTTTT.